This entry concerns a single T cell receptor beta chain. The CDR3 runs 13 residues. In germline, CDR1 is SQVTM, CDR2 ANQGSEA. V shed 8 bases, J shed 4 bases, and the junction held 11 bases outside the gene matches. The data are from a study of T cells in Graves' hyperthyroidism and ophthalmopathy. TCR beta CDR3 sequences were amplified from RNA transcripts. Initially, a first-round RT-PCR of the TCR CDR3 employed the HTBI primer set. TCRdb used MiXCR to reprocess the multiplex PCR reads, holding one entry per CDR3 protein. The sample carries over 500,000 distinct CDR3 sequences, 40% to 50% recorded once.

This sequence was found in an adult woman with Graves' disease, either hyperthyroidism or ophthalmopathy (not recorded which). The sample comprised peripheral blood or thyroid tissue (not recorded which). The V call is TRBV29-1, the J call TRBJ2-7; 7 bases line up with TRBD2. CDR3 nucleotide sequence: TGCAGCACCTCGGGGGGAACAGTGTACGAGCAGTACTTC. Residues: CSTSGGTVYEQYF.